These 10 T cell receptor beta chains were sequenced from one sample in a study of prognosis after radiotherapy for stage I lung cancer. Template was genomic DNA; TCR beta CDR3 amplified in two multiplex PCR rounds. For every TRBV and TRBJ gene, a specific primer was used in first-round PCR. From the multiplex PCR reads, TCRdb called clonotypes with MiXCR, one entry per CDR3 protein. The sample yields 8,500 to 13,000 distinct CDR3 sequences, roughly 56% seen once. The material was PBMCs, obtained before or after stereotactic body radiation therapy (not recorded which). All receptors derive from a donor aged 50 or older with non-small cell lung cancer.

This chain joins TRBV20-1 and TRBJ2-3; 8 bases align to TRBD2. CDR1 and CDR2 (germline): DFQATT, SNEGSKA (reference sequence). The length of the CDR3 is 13 residues. The CDR3 region is CISIRGGLDAQYF. The CDR3 region has the DNA TGCATTTCGATACGGGGGGGCTTGGATGCGCAGTATTTT.

The CDR3 sequence: CASSVYSVADTQYF. DNA for the CDR3: TGTGCCAGCAGTGTATATAGCGTTGCAGATACGCAGTATTTT. The gene calls are TRBV2 and TRBJ2-3; D may be TRBD2 (5 bases). The CDR3 is 14 residues long. Per germline, CDR1 SNHLY and CDR2 FYNNEI. V lost 4 bases and J 4 bases, leaving 12 bases between the germline ends.

The V gene is TRBV27, the J gene TRBJ2-7, with 12 bases lining up with TRBD2. CDR3 size: 15 residues. The V segment lost 6 bases and the J segment 6 bases; nucleotides outside the gene matches: 9. From germline, CDR1 is MNHEY and CDR2 SMNVEV (reference sequence). The CDR3 bases are TGTGCCAGCAGCCCGACTAGCGGGGGTACCTTCGAGCAGTACTTC. Its protein product is CASSPTSGGTFEQYF.

This clonotype ranks as medium-sized. This chain connects TRBV7-6 to TRBJ2-2; possibly TRBD2 for D (6 bases). The ends were cut back, 1 base at V and 5 bases at J, with 11 bases in the middle. CDR3 length: 15 residues. Germline V gives CDR1 SGHVS, CDR2 FNYEAQ. In DNA form, the CDR3 reads TGTGCCAGCAGCTTAGGCGGGGAGGTTACCGGGGAGCTGTTTTTT. Translating it yields CASSLGGEVTGELFF.

The CDR3 reads CASTRAMALAGGSTDTQYF. The CDR3 DNA reads TGTGCCAGCACCCGGGCTATGGCTCTAGCGGGGGGTAGCACAGATACGCAGTATTTT. The V call is TRBV6-2 or TRBV6-3, the J call TRBJ2-3; 11 bases line up with TRBD2. The length of the CDR3 is 19 residues. Germline CDR1 is MNHEY and CDR2 is SVGEGT. The V and J ends lost 7 bases and 0 bases, in that order; junction bases with no gene match: 15.

The rearrangement uses TRBV7-9 and TRBJ1-2; D remains ambiguous. The V end lost 2 bases, the J end lost 6 bases, and 4 bases lay between the germline ends. CDR3 size: 11 residues. Germline V CDR1 and CDR2: SEHNR, FQNEAQ (reference sequence). The CDR3 DNA reads as TGTGCCAGCAGCTTACTGGATGGCTACACCTTC. As protein: CASSLLDGYTF.

The chain recombines TRBV7-2 with TRBJ2-5, with no clear D. The V end was cut by 4 bases, the J end by 2 bases, with 11 bases between. Germline values: CDR1 SGHTA, CDR2 FQGNSA. The CDR3 is 14 amino acids. This CDR3 reads CASSSSFGQETQYF. The CDR3 region has the DNA TGTGCCAGCAGCTCCTCGTTCGGGCAAGAGACCCAGTACTTC.

This sequence joins TRBV19 and TRBJ1-2, with D possibly TRBD1 on 6 matching bases. The ends were cut back, 5 bases at V and 5 bases at J, with 15 bases in the middle. The V gene's germline CDR1 is LNHDA and CDR2 SQIVND (reference sequence). The CDR3 loop spans 14 amino acids. CDR3 loop: CASSESGARYGYTF. DNA for the CDR3: TGTGCCAGTAGTGAGTCGGGGGCGCGATATGGCTACACCTTC.

This chain links TRBV5-1 with TRBJ2-7, with 7 bases that match TRBD1. Losses at the gene ends were 2 bases for V and 3 bases for J; bases not matched to a gene: 5. Germline CDR1 SGHRS, CDR2 YFSETQ. This CDR3 is built from 14 residues. Here the CDR3 DNA reads TGCGCCAGCAGCTTCCGGGACAGCTACTACGAGCAGTACTTC. As protein: CASSFRDSYYEQYF.

This clonotype was counted many times. This sequence joins TRBV19 and TRBJ2-5; D not resolved. The germline CDR1 and CDR2 sequences are LNHDA and SQIVND (reference sequence). The CDR3 is 15 amino acids. Trimming took 3 bases from V and 5 from J, leaving 16 bases between them. The CDR3 DNA is TGTGCCAGTAGTATTAGGCAGCCGTGGGTGGAGACCCAGTACTTC. Translating gives CASSIRQPWVETQYF.